The 11 T cell receptor beta chains below come from one sample, sequenced in a study of T-cell memory formation after mild COVID-19. Each CDR3 protein gets one entry after TCRdb re-called the 5' RACE reads with MiXCR. This sample has 400,000 to 450,000 distinct CDR3 sequences, with roughly 17% found just once. The specimen sequenced was PBMCs or a T cell subset sorted from them (not recorded which). Receptor source: a man between 18 and 35 years old who had mild COVID-19 (a few samples of this study predate the infection). Cell type and time point are not known.

The gene calls are TRBV6-2 or TRBV6-3 and TRBJ2-7, with 13 bases aligning to TRBD2. Germline trimming cut 6 bases from V and 0 bases from J; bases unmatched to any gene: 11. Germline assignment: CDR1 MNHEY and CDR2 SVGEGT. The CDR3 runs to 18 residues. CDR3 in amino acids: CASSFGLAGAYFSYEQYF. The CDR3, as DNA: TGTGCCAGCAGCTTTGGACTAGCGGGGGCCTACTTCTCCTACGAGCAGTACTTC.

This clonotype was seen more than once but under ten times. The chain couples TRBV5-1 to TRBJ1-5, with TRBD1 matching over 7 bases. In germline, CDR1 is SGHRS, CDR2 YFSETQ. V dropped 5 bases and J dropped 5; count of bases not matched to a gene: 4. The CDR3 covers 13 residues. CDR3 region: CASRGQDDQPQHF. The DNA of the CDR3 is TGCGCCAGCAGAGGACAGGACGATCAGCCCCAGCATTTT.

This clonotype was observed at least ten times. The chain has TRBV29-1 and TRBJ1-4; D is ambiguous. Germline V gene sequence: CDR1 SQVTM, CDR2 ANQGSEA. The V end was cut by 7 bases, the J end by 4 bases, with 16 bases between. The CDR3 consists of 14 residues. The CDR3 is CSANVGGRNEKLFF. The DNA of the CDR3 is TGCAGCGCAAATGTCGGCGGCCGTAATGAAAAACTGTTTTTT.

The genes are TRBV28 and TRBJ1-1; D is ambiguous. The CDR3 has 12 residues. CDR1 and CDR2 (germline): MDHEN, SYDVKM. Deletions cut 6 bases from V and 5 bases from J, with 10 bases between. The CDR3 sequence is CASRGGWTEAFF. CDR3 bases: TGTGCCAGCAGGGGCGGGTGGACTGAAGCTTTCTTT.

The chain has TRBV7-9 and TRBJ1-1, with no clear D. This CDR3 comprises 14 residues. In germline, CDR1 is SEHNR, CDR2 FQNEAQ (reference sequence). V was pared by 1 base and J by 1 base, with 7 bases between. DNA of the CDR3: TGTGCCAGCAGCTTAGGAATGGGGAACACTGAAGCTTTCTTT. Encoded protein: CASSLGMGNTEAFF.

This clonotype was seen more than once but under ten times. V is TRBV7-6 and J is TRBJ2-3, with D tentatively TRBD1 (6 bases). Germline CDR1 is SGHVS and CDR2 is FNYEAQ. V shed 4 bases and J shed 6 bases, with 17 bases lying between them. The CDR3 is made up of 15 amino acids. The CDR3 nucleotides are TGTGCCAGCAGCTCACCCGACAGGCTGGGGGATACGCAGTATTTT. It translates to CASSSPDRLGDTQYF.

As regards this clonotype: The junction shows a germline mismatch at one end, possibly a read error. The chain has TRBV6-2 or TRBV6-3 and TRBJ1-5, with no clear D. Germline CDR1 and CDR2: MNHEY and SVGEGT. The CDR3 has 15 residues. CDR3 DNA: TGTGCCAGCAGTTACAGCCAGTCGGAGTTTCAGGCCCAGCATTTT. Protein product: CASSYSQSEFQAQHF.

V and J are TRBV10-3 and TRBJ2-1, with D possibly matching TRBD1 (5 bases). The germline gives CDR1 ENHRY, CDR2 SYGVKD. Trimming removed 3 bases from V and 3 bases from J, with 6 bases in between. The CDR3 is 13 residues long. The CDR3 is CAISEGVYNEQFF. CDR3 bases: TGTGCCATCAGTGAAGGGGTCTACAATGAGCAGTTCTTC.

This clonotype was detected a few times. J is TRBJ2-7 and V is TRBV4-1; D perhaps matches TRBD1 (5 bases). The CDR3 totals 14 residues. V lost 7 bases and J 6 bases, leaving 19 bases between the germline ends. The germline gives CDR1 MGHRA, CDR2 YSYEKL. Here the CDR3 reads CASNLEQDYTEQYF. The CDR3, as DNA: TGCGCCAGCAATCTGGAACAGGATTACACCGAGCAGTACTTC.

The chain employs TRBV7-2 and TRBJ2-1, with 14 bases matching TRBD2. This CDR3 spans 16 amino acids. J was trimmed by 5 bases and V by 5 bases; bases with no gene match: 5. Germline CDR1 is SGHTA and CDR2 is FQGNSA. In DNA form, the CDR3 reads TGTGCCAGCAGCCGCCGACTAGCGGGGGGGCACAATGAGCAGTTCTTC. The encoded protein is CASSRRLAGGHNEQFF.

This chain connects TRBV27 to TRBJ2-3, with 10 bases aligning to TRBD1. The germline gives CDR1 MNHEY, CDR2 SMNVEV (reference sequence). The CDR3 runs to 16 residues. J was trimmed by 7 bases and V by 3 bases; bases with no gene match: 10. In DNA form, the CDR3 reads TGTGCCAGCAGTTTGGGGACAGGGGACTACAGGTATACGCAGTATTTT. This gives the protein CASSLGTGDYRYTQYF.